The following is a T cell receptor (beta chain) sequence with its context. Antigen unknown. This specimen comes from a study of blood T cells in healthy people across ages. Across the study: Template switching picked up about one barcoded beta molecule for each two T cells. Study-level results: Researchers said unsorted PBMCs prevented a conclusive naive versus antigen-experienced comparison.

With a J-beta primer mix and a sample-barcoded 5' primer, a second PCR ran about 7 to 12 cycles. TCRdb reprocessed the 5' RACE reads via MiXCR and lists one record per CDR3 protein. The table shows 700,000 or so distinct CDR3 sequences, with around two fifths occurring only once. This CDR3 has 11 residues. V was shortened by 5 bases and J by 6 bases, with 6 bases between the two germline ends. In germline, CDR1 is SGHTA, CDR2 FQGNSA. The sequence came from a man older than 75 in good health. V is TRBV7-2 and J is TRBJ2-3; maybe TRBD2 (5 bases). Sequencing was carried out using blood. The CDR3: CASSTGDTQYF. CDR3 in DNA: TGTGCCAGCAGCACGGGGGATACGCAGTATTTT.